These T cell receptor beta chains were read from a single sample in a study of breast tumors, draining lymph nodes, adjacent tissues. TCRdb reprocessed the multiplex PCR reads via MiXCR and lists one record per CDR3 protein. This table holds 200,000 or so distinct CDR3 sequences, around a third found once. Sequenced sample: axillary lymph node tissue. All receptors derive from a female donor with breast cancer. Some clones in this sample may be carry-over from other donors' samples. Each CDR3 is given without its conserved first and last residue. Each record gives: V gene, J gene, CDR3 protein.

V gene: TRBV24-1; J gene: TRBJ2-3; CDR3 protein: ATSGLAGIPNTQY
V gene: TRBV19; J gene: TRBJ2-2; CDR3 protein: ASMYSPTNTGELF
V gene: TRBV2; J gene: TRBJ2-7; CDR3 protein: ASSEKSYEQY
V gene: TRBV7-6; J gene: TRBJ2-1; CDR3 protein: ASSKWTSGNFRDEQF
V gene: TRBV9; J gene: TRBJ2-7; CDR3 protein: ASSERPPLAGRHEQY
V gene: TRBV9; J gene: TRBJ2-5; CDR3 protein: ASSVGAGEAGETQY
V gene: TRBV11-2; J gene: TRBJ2-5; CDR3 protein: ASSKLSGVGTQY
V gene: TRBV11-3; J gene: TRBJ2-3; CDR3 protein: ASSLGSGIGTDTQY
V gene: TRBV7-3; J gene: TRBJ2-3; CDR3 protein: ASSMNAGPTVVDTQY
V gene: TRBV2; J gene: TRBJ2-6; CDR3 protein: ASSEALGSGANVLT
V gene: TRBV7-8; J gene: TRBJ1-5; CDR3 protein: ASSLSTGQGSQPQH
V gene: TRBV7-2; J gene: TRBJ2-7; CDR3 protein: ASSAGLATRVY
V gene: TRBV5-6; J gene: TRBJ1-4; CDR3 protein: ASSRTANEKLF
V gene: TRBV6-6; J gene: TRBJ2-7; CDR3 protein: ASSYSLAGGEEQY
V gene: TRBV19; J gene: TRBJ2-1; CDR3 protein: ASKGQGSVQF
V gene: TRBV10-1; J gene: TRBJ2-7; CDR3 protein: ASSPGGLAGVEQY
V gene: TRBV4-1; J gene: TRBJ2-1; CDR3 protein: ASSQASLRPNNEQF
V gene: TRBV5-1; J gene: TRBJ1-2; CDR3 protein: ASSFGTGLYGYT
V gene: TRBV24-1; J gene: TRBJ2-2; CDR3 protein: ATRDTAGTGELF
V gene: TRBV7-2; J gene: TRBJ2-1; CDR3 protein: ASSFGVEQF
V gene: TRBV2; J gene: TRBJ1-6; CDR3 protein: ASSLTGIYNNSPLH
V gene: TRBV4-1; J gene: TRBJ1-4; CDR3 protein: ASSQGGPGQDEKLF
V gene: TRBV7-2; J gene: TRBJ2-7; CDR3 protein: ASKRDGSSYEQY
V gene: TRBV7-2; J gene: TRBJ1-2; CDR3 protein: ASSPPGGGRRGYT
V gene: TRBV5-1; J gene: TRBJ1-4; CDR3 protein: ASSLATSGANEKLF
V gene: TRBV2; J gene: TRBJ1-4; CDR3 protein: ASKRDRAATNEKLF
V gene: TRBV6-6; J gene: TRBJ2-3; CDR3 protein: ASSSSGRGGDTQY
V gene: TRBV5-1; J gene: TRBJ2-1; CDR3 protein: ASSLLRGDNEQF
V gene: TRBV20-1; J gene: TRBJ1-1; CDR3 protein: SAPRPGARTEAF
V gene: TRBV10-2; J gene: TRBJ2-1; CDR3 protein: ASSESPTSGSDEQF
V gene: TRBV9; J gene: TRBJ1-6; CDR3 protein: ASSDSFLRSPLH
V gene: TRBV20-1; J gene: TRBJ2-3; CDR3 protein: SASPPGLRAPDTQY
V gene: TRBV6-2/TRBV6-3; J gene: TRBJ2-5; CDR3 protein: ASSHLAGGPQETQY
V gene: TRBV5-1; J gene: TRBJ2-5; CDR3 protein: ASRSRGLREGETQY
V gene: TRBV7-8; J gene: TRBJ2-2; CDR3 protein: ASSLRGGRTGELF
V gene: TRBV11-2; J gene: TRBJ1-4; CDR3 protein: ASSLDQVNEKLF
V gene: TRBV6-5; J gene: TRBJ1-6; CDR3 protein: ASSSGGPNSPLH
V gene: TRBV5-6; J gene: TRBJ1-6; CDR3 protein: ASSLGGVASFSPLH
V gene: TRBV19; J gene: TRBJ1-5; CDR3 protein: ASSMGLAGAETQH
V gene: TRBV30; J gene: TRBJ2-3; CDR3 protein: AWTPDRSRTDTQY
V gene: TRBV6-5; J gene: TRBJ1-4; CDR3 protein: ASSYSPGQRNEKLF
V gene: TRBV10-3; J gene: TRBJ1-4; CDR3 protein: AISPGQGATNEKLF
V gene: TRBV9; J gene: TRBJ2-5; CDR3 protein: ASSGVSETQY
V gene: TRBV30; J gene: TRBJ1-5; CDR3 protein: AWADRVGQPQH
V gene: TRBV30; J gene: TRBJ2-7; CDR3 protein: AWGTGNEQY
V gene: TRBV20-1; J gene: TRBJ2-3; CDR3 protein: SAKRLSGTDTQY
V gene: TRBV20-1; J gene: TRBJ2-1; CDR3 protein: SARKRGESSYNEQF
V gene: TRBV6-6; J gene: TRBJ1-4; CDR3 protein: ASARGAHEKLF
V gene: TRBV30; J gene: TRBJ2-3; CDR3 protein: AWTQGLQGTDTQY
V gene: TRBV20-1; J gene: TRBJ1-1; CDR3 protein: SALSTEAF
V gene: TRBV6-4; J gene: TRBJ2-1; CDR3 protein: ASSPGTSGSKSEQF
V gene: TRBV2; J gene: TRBJ1-3; CDR3 protein: ASKKSTSGNTIY